The present entry profiles one TCR beta chain with its context. What it recognizes is unknown. Trimming at V came to 1 base and at J to 6 bases, leaving 10 bases not matched to a gene. CDR3 length: 17 amino acids. Germline CDR1 reads LGHNA; CDR2 reads YNFKEQ. TCRdb independently ran MiXCR on the RT-PCR reads; one entry per CDR3 protein. Counted here are approximately 530,000 distinct CDR3 sequences, roughly 7.9% occurring once; the ten biggest clones make up around 13%. The data derive from a study of response to subunit inactivated influenza vaccine. Points from the study as a whole: Authors proposed each seasonal influenza vaccination draws in few new T cells.

The sequences come from PBMCs from blood, collected around 2 years after vaccination. This sequence originates from a man aged 45 to 70 who received an inactivated influenza vaccine. The chain joins TRBV4-2 to TRBJ2-2; 8 nucleotides match TRBD2. The CDR3 nucleotides are TGTGCCAGCAGCCAAGCGGCCGCTAGCGGGTTTGCCGGGGAGCTGTTTTTT. It translates to CASSQAAASGFAGELFF.